The sequence of this T cell receptor (beta chain) was determined in a study of T cell repertoires in cytomegalovirus infection. In TCRdb, the reads were re-called with MiXCR into one record per CDR3 protein. The sample has hundreds of thousands of distinct CDR3 sequences, 24% seen once; the top ten hold 8%. This clonotype was found many times. CDR1 is SEHNR and CDR2 is FQNEAQ in the germline V gene (reference sequence). The CDR3 has 13 residues. Trimming removed 6 bases from V and 1 base from J; junction bases left unmatched: 2. The chain employs TRBV7-9 and TRBJ2-5, with 7 bases identical to TRBD1. This clonotype was sampled from a human donor in good health (CMV status not recorded). Some clones in this sample may be carry-over from other donors' samples. The sample consisted of CD8+ T cells from PBMCs. DNA for the CDR3: TGTGCCAGCAGTGGGGACAGCCAAGAGACCCAGTACTTC. Protein: CASSGDSQETQYF.